The sequence of this T cell receptor (beta chain) was determined in a study of shared clonotypes between healthy human individuals. Looking at the study overall: A few men and a couple of women, aged 18 to 49, were donors.

Whole-study results and caveats: Between four donors, naive CD4 clonotypes were shared at a level of about 5%.

In the case of this clone: Antigen specificity is unknown.

A CD45RA-negative memory subset and a CD45RA+ naive subset were separated from the CD4+ cells. This table comes from immunoSEQ multiplex PCR, and its TCRdb copy is limited to in-frame clones, with some not included. The repertoire has around 1.4 million clones, just under 99% of them found once; the top ten carry about 0.34%. The sequence was obtained from a man aged 25-45 years in good health. The material sequenced was naive CD4+ T cells sorted from blood. The subset here: CD45RA+ positively selected.

CDR3 protein: CASSLGAHNEQFF. The CDR3 bases are TGTGCCAGCAGTTTAGGGGCCCACAATGAGCAGTTCTTC. The chain carries TRBV28 and TRBJ2-1, with D perhaps TRBD1 (5 bases). The V gene's germline CDR1 is MDHEN and CDR2 SYDVKM. Trimming shortened V by 2 bases and J by 5 bases, and 7 bases separated the two germline ends. This CDR3 contains 13 residues.